This entry is about one TCR beta chain. The antigen is undetermined. The entry originates in a study of OX40 agonist ivuxolimab in advanced cancers. Turning to the study itself: The patients received ivuxolimab by intravenous route every 2 weeks at 0.01 to 10 mg/kg. Checkpoint inhibitors had been given previously to 40% of patients.

Study findings and constraints: With doses of 0.1 to 3.0 mg/kg, CD4+ and CD8+ blood T cells had undergone clonal expansion by week 6. On average, CD8+ T cells had more expanded clones than CD4+.

Sequencing used immunoSEQ multiplex PCR; TCRdb keeps in-frame clones, though not all of them. The data contain tens of thousands of clones, roughly nine tenths of them singletons. Trimming took 5 bases from V and 4 from J; bases not matched to a gene: 4. The CDR3 totals 15 residues. Germline CDR1 ENHRY, CDR2 SYGVKD. The specimen comprised CD4+ or CD8+ T cells sorted from blood, sampled in a trial of the OX40 agonist ivuxolimab. The chain carries TRBV10-3 and TRBJ2-2; TRBD2 matches at 10 bases. This clonotype was sampled from an adult with an advanced solid tumor such as melanoma, head and neck, liver or kidney cancer. DNA of the CDR3: TGTGCCATCAGTCTAGCGGGAGTTGGCACCGGGGAGCTGTTTTTT. Translation gives CAISLAGVGTGELFF.